Each of the 25 T cell receptor beta chains below was sequenced from the same sample in a study of blood T cell repertoires in COVID-19. Here immunoSEQ multiplex PCR was the method, and the copy in TCRdb shows in-frame clones only, minus some. The table has about 170,000 clones, 80% to 85% seen once. Sequencing was carried out using peripheral blood. Receptors originate from a man between 65 and 80 years old with active or convalescent COVID-19.

The chain combines TRBV29-1 with TRBJ1-2; D unresolved. V was trimmed by 3 bases and J by 5 bases, leaving 13 bases between them. Germline V gene lookup returns CDR1 SQVTM and CDR2 ANQGSEA. This CDR3 comprises 13 residues. CDR3 sequence: CSVESAREYGYTF. CDR3 sequence (DNA): TGCAGCGTTGAGTCAGCGCGAGAGTATGGCTACACCTTC.

The CDR3 spells CASTAQAISGNTIYF. DNA of the CDR3: TGTGCCAGCACCGCACAGGCCATCTCTGGAAACACCATATATTTT. The genes are TRBV2 and TRBJ1-3, with TRBD1 as a possible D gene (5 bases). The germline CDR1 and CDR2 sequences are SNHLY and FYNNEI. V gave up 7 bases and J gave up 0 bases, with 13 bases separating them. This CDR3 comprises 15 residues.

V is TRBV20-1 and J is TRBJ1-2; 10 bases agree with TRBD1. The CDR3 consists of 16 residues. The J segment lost 4 bases and the V segment lost 3 bases, leaving 11 bases of the junction unmatched. Germline CDR1 DFQATT, CDR2 SNEGSKA (reference sequence). The CDR3 loop reads CSASHGQGGLGYGYTF. CDR3 nucleotide sequence: TGCAGTGCTAGTCACGGACAGGGGGGCCTCGGCTATGGCTACACCTTC.

This clone was recorded a few times. This rearrangement joins TRBV3-1 (or the pseudogene TRBV3-2) to TRBJ2-3; no firm D call. The germline V gene encodes CDR1 LGHDT and CDR2 YNNKEL (reference sequence). CDR3 size: 12 residues. V lost 6 bases and J 0 bases, leaving 4 bases between the germline ends. The CDR3 DNA sequence: TGTGCCAGCAGTACTAGCACAGATACGCAGTATTTT. It specifies CASSTSTDTQYF.

The count of this clone is one. The chain is built from TRBV7-9 and TRBJ2-1; the D gene is possibly TRBD1 (7 bases). The V end lost 2 bases, the J end lost 7 bases, and 18 bases lay between the germline ends. The CDR3 sequence is 16 residues long. CDR1 and CDR2 from the germline V gene are SEHNR and FQNEAQ (reference sequence). CDR3 bases: TGTGCCAGCAGCTTATTTGGGCAGGGGGGAAGGAATGAGCAGTTCTTC. Its translation is CASSLFGQGGRNEQFF. Complete variable domain (other parts from reference TRBV7-9 and TRBJ2-1): DTGVSQNPRHKITKRGQNVTFRCDPISEHNRLYWYRQTLGQGPEFLTYFQNEAQLEKSRLLSDRFSAERPKGSFSTLEIQRTEQGDSAMYLCASSLFGQGGRNEQFFGPGTRLTVL.

This clone appeared a few times. The gene calls are TRBV6-6 and TRBJ1-6; 11 bases are shared with TRBD1. Trimming removed 5 bases from V and 3 bases from J; junction bases left unmatched: 9. CDR1 is MNHNY, CDR2 SVGAGI, per germline (reference sequence). This CDR3 has 18 amino acids. The CDR3 protein is CASSPSGQGASYNSPLHF. The CDR3 coding sequence is TGTGCCAGCAGTCCCTCTGGACAGGGGGCAAGCTATAATTCACCCCTCCACTTT.

Of note for this clone: This same CDR3 is encoded by further DNA sequences in the sample. The chain recombines TRBV28 with TRBJ2-7; 11 bases fit TRBD1. The ends lost 5 bases at V and 4 bases at J; junction bases unmatched: 7. The CDR3 sequence is 15 residues long. The germline V gene has CDR1 MDHEN and CDR2 SYDVKM. The CDR3 is CASSRTGTGGYEQYF. The DNA for the CDR3 is TGTGCCAGCAGTCGAACCGGGACAGGGGGGTACGAGCAGTACTTC.

The rearrangement links TRBV11-3 to TRBJ1-1, with D perhaps TRBD1 (6 bases). V was shortened by 4 bases and J by 10 bases, with 16 bases between the two germline ends. Germline V gene sequence: CDR1 SGHNT, CDR2 YENEEA. The CDR3 length is 13 residues. The CDR3 protein is CASSYRGGAGAFF. CDR3 in DNA: TGTGCCAGCAGCTACCGAGGGGGGGCTGGAGCTTTCTTT.

Of note for this clone: The sample has other DNA sequences that encode this CDR3 too. This chain links TRBV3-1 (or the pseudogene TRBV3-2) with TRBJ1-5; TRBD1 might be the D (5 bases). Trimming removed 0 bases at V and 12 bases at J, with 12 bases between. The CDR3 loop spans 13 amino acids. CDR1 is LGHDT, CDR2 YNNKEL, per germline (reference sequence). The CDR3 nucleotides are TGTGCCAGCAGCCAAGACCGTGCAGGGCTCCAGCATTTT. It yields the protein CASSQDRAGLQHF.

This clone is a singleton in its sample. This rearrangement joins TRBV7-2 to TRBJ2-5, with a tentative D call TRBD1 (5 bases). V lost 4 bases and J lost 5, with 17 bases in between. The CDR3 length is 15 residues. Germline CDR1 SGHTA, CDR2 FQGNSA. The CDR3 nucleotides read TGTGCCAGCAGCTCAATGGGGCGATATGGGGAGACCCAGTACTTC. Residues: CASSSMGRYGETQYF.

This clone was recorded only once. This chain connects TRBV7-3 to TRBJ2-7; D may be TRBD1 (5 bases). Trimming stripped 5 bases from V and 4 bases from J, with 12 bases between. This CDR3 contains 13 residues. The germline CDR1 and CDR2 sequences are SGHTA and FQGTGA. The DNA of the CDR3 is TGTGCCAGCAGCCGTGACAGAAAATACGAGCAGTACTTC. Its protein product is CASSRDRKYEQYF.

V and J are TRBV11-3 and TRBJ2-3; D call uncertain. Trimming pared 0 bases from V and 4 bases from J, leaving 5 bases between. The germline gives CDR1 SGHNT, CDR2 YENEEA. The CDR3 spans 13 residues. CDR3 residues: CASSLDRPDTQYF. Written as DNA, the CDR3 is TGTGCCAGCAGCTTAGATCGTCCAGATACGCAGTATTTT.

This clone has a single count. The chain combines TRBV12-5 with TRBJ2-2, with D unresolved. Germline V gene lookup returns CDR1 LGHNT and CDR2 FRNRAP. V was shortened by 3 bases and J by 3 bases, with 5 bases between the two germline ends. The CDR3 is made up of 13 amino acids. CDR3 in DNA: TGTGCTAGTGGTTTCTCGGACACCGGGGAGCTGTTTTTT. It yields the protein CASGFSDTGELFF.

The J gene is TRBJ1-1, the V gene TRBV19; TRBD1 matches at 7 bases. The CDR3 consists of 14 residues. CDR1 and CDR2 from the germline V gene are LNHDA and SQIVND (reference sequence). V was pared by 7 bases and J by 4 bases, with 9 bases of the junction left unmatched. CDR3 nucleotide sequence: TGTGCCAGTAAAGAAGGGGGCTGGGTCACTGAAGCTTTCTTT. As protein: CASKEGGWVTEAFF.

The CDR3 sequence is CASSTPSRASTNYGYTF. The CDR3, as DNA: TGTGCCAGCTCCACCCCATCCAGGGCCAGTACTAACTATGGCTACACCTTC. The rearrangement links TRBV18 to TRBJ1-2; TRBD1 might be the D (5 bases). The germline V and J ends were trimmed by 6 bases and 0 bases, with 20 bases remaining between them. The germline CDR1 and CDR2 sequences are KGHSH and LQKENI. The CDR3 is 17 amino acids.

The J gene is TRBJ1-2, the V gene TRBV9; 8 nucleotides line up with TRBD1. CDR1 is SGDLS, CDR2 YYNGEE, per germline. The CDR3 is 13 residues long. With V trimmed by 5 bases and J by 4 bases, 4 bases remained unmatched. CDR3 coding DNA: TGTGCCAGCAGTTTCGACAGGGGCTATGGCTACACCTTC. Protein product: CASSFDRGYGYTF.

This chain uses TRBV12-3 or TRBV12-4 with TRBJ1-4; tentative D call: TRBD1 (6 bases). The germline V and J ends were trimmed by 4 bases and 7 bases, with 10 bases remaining between them. CDR3 length: 13 residues. In DNA, the CDR3 is TGTGCCAGCAGTTCTCCGGACAGTGAAAAACTGTTTTTT. This translates into CASSSPDSEKLFF.

The chain joins TRBV11-2 to TRBJ1-1; tentatively, D is TRBD1 (6 bases). Germline CDR1 reads SGHAT; CDR2 reads FQNNGV. The CDR3 length is 14 residues. V dropped 4 bases and J dropped 5 bases, with 14 bases sitting between them. CDR3 protein: CASSWGLGGTEAFF. The DNA for the CDR3 is TGTGCCAGCAGCTGGGGGCTCGGGGGGACTGAAGCTTTCTTT.

This clone was seen a few times. The V gene is TRBV11-2, the J gene TRBJ1-2; D remains unclear. Germline CDR1 and CDR2: SGHAT and FQNNGV. Trimming cost V 5 bases and J 1 base, with 8 bases left between them. CDR3 size: 13 residues. The CDR3 DNA sequence: TGTGCCAGCAGCGCCAGTGTTAACTATGGCTACACCTTC. This translates into CASSASVNYGYTF.

The rearrangement links TRBV7-9 to TRBJ1-5; 10 bases map to TRBD1. Germline V gene data show CDR1 as SEHNR and CDR2 as FQNEAQ (reference sequence). Trimming took 7 bases from V and 7 from J; bases not matched to a gene: 7. CDR3 length: 14 residues. CDR3 residues: CASTRQGANQPQHF. CDR3 nucleotides: TGTGCCAGCACCAGACAGGGGGCGAACCAGCCCCAGCATTTT.

A note on this clone: The sample has other DNA sequences that encode this CDR3 too. This chain connects TRBV7-2 to TRBJ2-2, with 8 bases aligning to TRBD1. The ends lost 4 bases at V and 5 bases at J; junction bases unmatched: 3. Germline values: CDR1 SGHTA, CDR2 FQGNSA. This CDR3 contains 14 residues. The CDR3 protein is CASSYRTGTGELFF. The CDR3, as DNA: TGTGCCAGCAGCTACAGGACAGGGACCGGGGAGCTGTTTTTT.

This clone has more than one count but fewer than ten. V and J are TRBV28 and TRBJ1-5; possible D gene TRBD1, 6 bases. Germline V gene lookup returns CDR1 MDHEN and CDR2 SYDVKM. The V end lost 5 bases, the J end lost 7 bases, and 18 bases lay between the germline ends. This CDR3 has 15 residues. CDR3 region: CASSLRQDLGQPQHF. CDR3 coding DNA: TGTGCCAGCAGTCTTAGACAGGACTTGGGGCAGCCCCAGCATTTT.

The chain has TRBV4-3 and TRBJ1-2; 8 bases match TRBD1. The CDR3 extends over 16 amino acids. In germline, CDR1 is LGHNA, CDR2 YSLEER. J lost 8 bases, V lost 0 bases, and 11 bases had no gene match. The CDR3, as DNA: TGCGCCAGCAGCCAAGACCCGATCGACAGGGGCCGGGGCTACACCTTC. Translated: CASSQDPIDRGRGYTF.

CDR3 sequence reads: CATSDSGTEAFF. The CDR3 nucleotides are TGTGCCACCAGTGATTCAGGCACTGAAGCTTTCTTT. V usage is TRBV24-1 and J usage is TRBJ1-1; no clear D. The CDR3 is 12 amino acids. Germline lookup yields CDR1 KGHDR and CDR2 SFDVKD. V was trimmed by 2 bases and J by 4 bases, leaving 4 bases between them.

This chain connects TRBV5-1 to TRBJ2-7, with 9 bases identical to TRBD1. The CDR3 is 17 amino acids. Trimming at V came to 0 bases and at J to 2 bases, leaving 9 bases not matched to a gene. Germline V lookup: CDR1 SGHRS, CDR2 YFSETQ. The CDR3 is CASSLATGGGRTYEQYF. The CDR3 region has the DNA TGCGCCAGCAGCTTGGCGACAGGGGGGGGTCGGACCTACGAGCAGTACTTC.